This T cell receptor (beta chain) was sequenced for a study of control samples from healthy donors and cancer patients. Sequenced by immunoSEQ multiplex PCR; TCRdb stores in-frame clones only, minus some. There are around 55,000 clones in the sample; roughly 95% occur only once, and 1.1% lies in the top ten. V lost 0 bases and J 5 bases, leaving 13 bases between the germline ends. The CDR3 spans 15 residues. Germline V CDR1 and CDR2: SNHLY, FYNNEI. The rearrangement joins TRBV2 to TRBJ2-5; D is ambiguous. The sequencing sample was made of blood. This TCR came from a woman aged 18-30 years in good health. CDR3 nucleotides: TGTGCCAGCAGTGAAGCGCGTGGGTCTCGGGAGACCCAGTACTTC. As protein: CASSEARGSRETQYF.